Listed here are 17 T cell receptor beta chains from one sample, sequenced in a study of shared clonotypes between healthy human individuals. Here immunoSEQ multiplex PCR was the method, and the copy in TCRdb shows in-frame clones only, minus some. The sample shows about 490,000 clones, 75% to 85% of them seen only once. What was sequenced was PBMCs. Every receptor here comes from a woman aged 40 to 50 in good health. Some clones in this sample may be carry-over from other donors' samples.

The rearrangement uses TRBV2 and TRBJ2-2, with unresolved D. This CDR3 is 12 amino acids long. The ends were cut back, 6 bases at V and 6 bases at J, with 8 bases in the middle. Germline-derived CDR1 and CDR2 are SNHLY and FYNNEI. The CDR3 is CASRGDSGELFF. As DNA, the CDR3 is TGTGCCAGCAGGGGTGACTCCGGGGAGCTGTTTTTT.

The chain carries TRBV2 and TRBJ2-7, with D possibly matching TRBD1 (6 bases). CDR1 SNHLY and CDR2 FYNNEI come from the germline V gene. The CDR3 contains 15 residues. Between the trimmed V and J ends, which lost 0 bases and 6 bases, there was a span of 15 bases. CDR3: CASSEARARGSEQYF. CDR3 bases: TGTGCCAGCAGTGAAGCGAGGGCCAGGGGCAGCGAGCAGTACTTC.

This sequence joins TRBV12-2 and TRBJ2-1; TRBD2 is taken as the D call from the table, unchecked against the DNA. TRBV12-2 is a pseudogene segment. The CDR3 runs to 16 residues. The CDR3 coding sequence is TGTGCAAGTCGTGGACTAGCGGTCAGCTCCTACAATGAGCAGTTCTTC. Translated: CASRGLAVSSYNEQFF.

V gene TRBV2 combines with J gene TRBJ2-5; maybe TRBD1 (5 bases). Trimming removed 11 bases at V and 0 bases at J, with 13 bases between. Looked up from germline, CDR1 is SNHLY and CDR2 is FYNNEI. The CDR3 runs 13 residues. CDR3 sequence (DNA): TGTGCCGGACACACCGCGTACCAAGAGACCCAGTACTTC. Residues: CAGHTAYQETQYF.

The V and J genes are TRBV9 and TRBJ1-3; no firm D call. Trimming removed 0 bases at V and 0 bases at J, with 7 bases between. CDR1 SGDLS and CDR2 YYNGEE come from the germline V gene. The CDR3 is 15 residues long. The CDR3 loop is CASSVEAASGNTIYF. CDR3 in DNA: TGTGCCAGCAGCGTAGAAGCAGCCTCTGGAAACACCATATATTTT.

The rearrangement links TRBV11-2 to TRBJ1-1; TRBD1 agrees at 9 bases. V was pared by 4 bases and J by 1 base, with 7 bases of the junction left unmatched. The germline V gene has CDR1 SGHAT and CDR2 FQNNGV. The CDR3 runs 16 residues. CDR3 coding DNA: TGTGCCAGCAGCTCTGGAAGGGGACAGGGGAACACTGAAGCTTTCTTT. This encodes CASSSGRGQGNTEAFF.

The chain has TRBV19 and TRBJ2-7, with 8 bases matching TRBD1. The V gene end was trimmed by 1 base and the J gene end by 4 bases; junction bases not matched to a gene: 6. The CDR3 runs to 15 residues. Germline V gene lookup returns CDR1 LNHDA and CDR2 SQIVND (reference sequence). The CDR3 spells CASSIAGQGLYEQYF. For the CDR3, the DNA is TGTGCCAGTAGTATAGCCGGACAGGGTTTATACGAGCAGTACTTC.

The chain links TRBV7-2 to TRBJ1-1; D gene uncertain. The CDR3 is 14 amino acids. Per the germline V gene, CDR1 is SGHTA and CDR2 is FQGNSA. Trimming took off 3 bases at V and 3 bases at J, with 11 bases between the two ends. The DNA of the CDR3 is TGTGCCAGCAGCTTTGCAACAGCTGACACTGAAGCTTTCTTT. Residues: CASSFATADTEAFF.

On this clone: This sample includes further DNA sequences coding for the same CDR3. CDR3 sequence (DNA): TGTGCCAGCAGTTCGTACAATGAGCAGTTCTTC. As protein: CASSSYNEQFF. The genes are TRBV28 and TRBJ2-1, with D unclear. This CDR3 comprises 11 residues. CDR1 is MDHEN and CDR2 is SYDVKM in the germline V gene. With 4 bases removed from V and 4 bases from J, the gap between germline ends came to 2 bases.

In its sample, this clone was seen once. This rearrangement joins TRBV6-4 to TRBJ2-6; D perhaps matches TRBD1 (6 bases). Germline values: CDR1 MRHNA, CDR2 SNTAGT. There are 17 residues in the CDR3. Trimming removed 5 bases from V and 0 bases from J, with 14 bases in between. CDR3 loop: CASSPRTVNSGANVLTF. Written as DNA, the CDR3 is TGTGCCAGCAGTCCCCGGACAGTAAACTCTGGGGCCAACGTCCTGACTTTC.

This sequence joins TRBV10-3 and TRBJ2-2, with TRBD1 matching over 9 bases. CDR1 is ENHRY, CDR2 SYGVKD, per germline. The CDR3 has 18 amino acids. The V gene end was trimmed by 4 bases and the J gene end by 0 bases; junction bases not matched to a gene: 9. CDR3 region: CAISGSGQGFANTGELFF. The CDR3 bases are TGTGCCATCAGTGGTTCGGGACAGGGATTCGCGAACACCGGGGAGCTGTTTTTT.

This clone was observed once. The rearrangement links TRBV27 to TRBJ2-5; 7 bases are a match to TRBD2. Germline CDR1 and CDR2: MNHEY and SMNVEV (reference sequence). CDR3 length: 15 amino acids. Trimming at V came to 3 bases and at J to 5 bases, leaving 9 bases not matched to a gene. CDR3: CASSLNRGRRETQYF. The CDR3, as DNA: TGTGCCAGCAGTTTGAATCGCGGGAGAAGGGAGACCCAGTACTTC.

The chain combines TRBV6-5 with TRBJ1-2; TRBD1 is a possible D gene (6 bases). The germline V and J ends were trimmed by 6 bases and 2 bases, with 10 bases remaining between them. Germline assignment: CDR1 MNHEY and CDR2 SVGAGI. This CDR3 is 13 amino acids long. In DNA, the CDR3 is TGTGCCAGCAGGGACGGACAGAACTATGGCTACACCTTC. Encoded protein: CASRDGQNYGYTF.

The chain uses TRBV19 and TRBJ2-3; D call uncertain. The germline CDR1 and CDR2 sequences are LNHDA and SQIVND (reference sequence). The CDR3 sequence is 15 residues long. Trimming shortened V by 2 bases and J by 0 bases, and 9 bases separated the two germline ends. Here the CDR3 DNA reads TGTGCCAGTAGTATACAGGCTACTAGCACAGATACGCAGTATTTT. Translation: CASSIQATSTDTQYF.

This chain uses TRBV4-2 with TRBJ2-7, with D perhaps matching TRBD2 (6 bases). Looked up from germline, CDR1 is LGHNA and CDR2 is YNFKEQ. Between the trimmed V and J ends, which lost 2 bases and 6 bases, there was a span of 14 bases. This CDR3 comprises 14 residues. The CDR3 bases are TGTGCCAGCAGCCAACCGGGACTGGGTTTCGAGCAGTACTTC. Its protein is CASSQPGLGFEQYF.

This clone was seen a few times. The chain carries TRBV4-2 and TRBJ2-7; 10 bases match TRBD1. The CDR3 spans 15 residues. The V gene's germline CDR1 is LGHNA and CDR2 YNFKEQ. The V segment lost 4 bases and the J segment 1 base; nucleotides outside the gene matches: 4. CDR3 region: CASSLGQGESYEQYF. DNA for the CDR3: TGTGCCAGCAGCCTCGGACAGGGGGAATCCTACGAGCAGTACTTC.

The chain carries TRBV6-6 and TRBJ1-1; 9 bases are shared with TRBD1. Germline V gene lookup returns CDR1 MNHNY and CDR2 SVGAGI (reference sequence). V shed 6 bases, J shed 1 base, and the junction held 3 bases outside the gene matches. The CDR3 runs 14 residues. CDR3 nucleotide sequence: TGTGCCAGCAGCCGACAGGGGGGGAACACTGAAGCTTTCTTT. Translated: CASSRQGGNTEAFF.